The clone carrying this T cell receptor (beta chain) appeared a few times. The data were taken from a study of immune cell composition in non-small cell lung cancer. TCRdb's copy holds only in-frame clones and misses some; the assay was immunoSEQ multiplex PCR. The table has 13,000 or so clones, roughly 68% seen once. Sequencing was done on a sample of lung tumor tissue. The sequence was collected from a human donor with non-small cell lung cancer.

CDR3 nucleotides: TGTGCCAGCAGCTTGCCGCGGGGAGCCTTCACCGGGGAGCTGTTTTTT. Protein: CASSLPRGAFTGELFF. This chain connects TRBV11-2 to TRBJ2-2; tentative D call: TRBD2 (6 bases). Germline CDR1 and CDR2: SGHAT and FQNNGV. Trimming left V 3 bases short and J 4 bases short, with 15 bases between. This CDR3 contains 16 residues.